A selection of T cell receptor beta chains follows, all from one sample in a study of shared clonotypes between healthy human individuals. Here immunoSEQ multiplex PCR was the method, and the copy in TCRdb shows in-frame clones only, minus some. The sample shows some 2 million clones, around 95% of them seen only once. The sample comprised naive CD4+ T cells sorted from blood. These receptors all come from a man aged 18 to 29 in good health. CDR3s include the opening cysteine and the closing phenylalanine or tryptophan. The D gene is left open where the match is weak. Where a row states a size, it is once, few, many or the class of an expanded clone; other rows omit it.

clone_size	d_call	v_call	j_call	cdr3_aa	cdr3_nt
.	.	TRBV30	TRBJ1-5	CAWSGTGATYAENSNQPQHF	TGTGCCTGGAGTGGTACGGGGGCCACATATGCAGAGAATAGCAATCAGCCCCAGCATTTT
.	.	TRBV30	TRBJ2-1	CAWSVRATGPNEQFF	TGTGCCTGGAGTGTTAGGGCTACCGGTCCAAATGAGCAGTTCTTC
.	.	TRBV30	TRBJ2-6	CAWSSGANVLTF	TGTGCCTGGAGCTCCGGGGCCAACGTCCTGACTTTC
few	.	TRBV10-3	TRBJ1-6	CAISERGGNSPLHF	TGTGCCATCAGTGAGCGCGGCGGAAATTCACCCCTCCACTTT
.	TRBD2	TRBV7-2	TRBJ2-1	CASSSQSSGRSIYEQFF	TGTGCCAGCAGCTCCCAGTCTAGCGGGAGGTCGATTTATGAGCAGTTCTTC
.	TRBD1	TRBV28	TRBJ1-4	CASRNRGEKLFF	TGTGCCAGCCGTAACAGGGGTGAAAAACTGTTTTTT
.	TRBD1	TRBV5-1	TRBJ2-2	CASSLRGQGSGTGELFF	TGCGCCAGCAGCTTGCGGGGACAGGGGAGCGGCACCGGGGAGCTGTTTTTT
.	TRBD1	TRBV5-8	TRBJ1-5	CASSPGQFYQPQHF	TGTGCCAGCAGCCCGGGACAGTTCTATCAGCCCCAGCATTTT
.	.	TRBV30	TRBJ1-2	CAWSEGRGYGYTF	TGTGCCTGGAGTGAAGGTCGAGGCTATGGCTACACCTTC
.	.	TRBV6-6	TRBJ1-2	CASSLDSNYGYTF	TGTGCCAGCAGCTTAGATTCTAACTATGGCTACACCTTC
once	.	TRBV5-1	TRBJ2-2	CASNGGVVDTGELFF	TGCGCCAGCAACGGGGGTGTAGTGGACACCGGGGAGCTGTTTTTT
once	.	TRBV18	TRBJ2-3	CASSPYAGTSTDTQYF	TGTGCCAGCTCACCATATGCAGGGACTAGCACAGATACGCAGTATTTT
once	.	TRBV4-1	TRBJ1-1	CASSRGGTEAFF	TGCGCCAGCAGCCGGGGAGGCACTGAAGCTTTCTTT
.	.	TRBV7-9	TRBJ2-7	CASSLANNNYEQYF	TGTGCCAGCAGCTTAGCGAACAACAACTACGAGCAGTACTTC
.	TRBD2	TRBV5-1	TRBJ2-2	CASSLSASGSGAGELFF	TGCGCCAGCAGCTTGAGTGCTAGCGGGAGTGGAGCCGGGGAGCTGTTTTTT
once	.	TRBV10-1	TRBJ2-1	CASSEYVDFGEQFF	TGCGCCAGCAGTGAGTATGTAGATTTCGGTGAGCAGTTCTTC